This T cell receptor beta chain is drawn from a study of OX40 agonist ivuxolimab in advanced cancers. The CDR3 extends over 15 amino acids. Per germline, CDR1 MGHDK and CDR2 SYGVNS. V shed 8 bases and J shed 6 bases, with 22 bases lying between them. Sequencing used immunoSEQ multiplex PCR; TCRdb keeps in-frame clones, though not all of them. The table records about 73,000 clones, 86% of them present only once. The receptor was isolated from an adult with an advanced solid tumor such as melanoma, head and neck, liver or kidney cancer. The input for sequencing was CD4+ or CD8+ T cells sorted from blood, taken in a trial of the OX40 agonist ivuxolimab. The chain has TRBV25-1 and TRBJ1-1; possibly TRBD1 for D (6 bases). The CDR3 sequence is CASGPWGGAGAEAFF. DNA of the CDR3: TGTGCCAGCGGCCCTTGGGGGGGGGCAGGCGCTGAAGCTTTCTTT.